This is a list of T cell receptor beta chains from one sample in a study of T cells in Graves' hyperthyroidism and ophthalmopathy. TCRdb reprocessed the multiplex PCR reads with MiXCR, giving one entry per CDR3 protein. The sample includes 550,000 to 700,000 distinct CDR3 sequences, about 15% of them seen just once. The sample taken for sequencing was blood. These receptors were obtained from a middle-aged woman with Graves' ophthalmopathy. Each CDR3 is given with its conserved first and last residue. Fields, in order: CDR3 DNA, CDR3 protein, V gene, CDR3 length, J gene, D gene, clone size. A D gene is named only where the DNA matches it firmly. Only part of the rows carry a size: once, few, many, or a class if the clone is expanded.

cdr3_nt: .
cdr3_aa: CASSFYICSALAGGGTYEQYF
v_call: TRBV5-1
cdr3_length: 21
j_call: TRBJ2-7
d_call: .
clone_size: .

cdr3_nt: TGCAGTGCTAGCCCCTCCGGGATACTAACCGGGGAGCTGTTTTTT
cdr3_aa: CSASPSGILTGELFF
v_call: TRBV20-1
cdr3_length: 15
j_call: TRBJ2-2
d_call: .
clone_size: many

cdr3_nt: TGTGCCAGCAGGTCTATTATGCTTACTGAAGCTTTCTTT
cdr3_aa: CASRSIMLTEAFF
v_call: TRBV5-5
cdr3_length: 13
j_call: TRBJ1-1
d_call: .
clone_size: .

cdr3_nt: TGTGCCATCCGGGAACAGGGTTCCTTCTACGAGCAGTACTTC
cdr3_aa: CAIREQGSFYEQYF
v_call: TRBV10-3
cdr3_length: 14
j_call: TRBJ2-7
d_call: .
clone_size: many

cdr3_nt: TGTGCCAGCAGAGGACAGCCGACGGGAGGCTACACCTTC
cdr3_aa: CASRGQPTGGYTF
v_call: TRBV28
cdr3_length: 13
j_call: TRBJ1-2
d_call: .
clone_size: .

cdr3_nt: TGTGCCAGCAGTTCAAATCCCGGGACGGGACAAGAGACCCAGTACTTC
cdr3_aa: CASSSNPGTGQETQYF
v_call: TRBV6-5
cdr3_length: 16
j_call: TRBJ2-5
d_call: .
clone_size: many

cdr3_nt: TGCAGTGCTAGAGATCCCCAGGGGACAGCTACACATACGCAGTATTTT
cdr3_aa: CSARDPQGTATHTQYF
v_call: TRBV20-1
cdr3_length: 16
j_call: TRBJ2-3
d_call: TRBD1
clone_size: many

cdr3_nt: TGTGCCAGCAGCGGGTTAGTTAACACTGAAGCTTTCTTT
cdr3_aa: CASSGLVNTEAFF
v_call: TRBV5-6
cdr3_length: 13
j_call: TRBJ1-1
d_call: .
clone_size: few

cdr3_nt: TGCGCCAGCAGCCCCCTTTCGGGGGTAGGCAATCAGCCCCAGCATTTT
cdr3_aa: CASSPLSGVGNQPQHF
v_call: TRBV4-1
cdr3_length: 16
j_call: TRBJ1-5
d_call: .
clone_size: .

cdr3_nt: TGTGCCAGCAGCTTAGTCCTGGCAGCGAGTGAAGCTTTCTTT
cdr3_aa: CASSLVLAASEAFF
v_call: TRBV11-2
cdr3_length: 14
j_call: TRBJ1-1
d_call: .
clone_size: many

cdr3_nt: TGTGCCAGCAGCTCAGGGACCGACGGGGAGCTGTTTTTT
cdr3_aa: CASSSGTDGELFF
v_call: TRBV11-3
cdr3_length: 13
j_call: TRBJ2-2
d_call: .
clone_size: many

cdr3_nt: TGCAGTGCTAGAGTACGGACGGACGCACCAGGGGAGCTGTTTTTT
cdr3_aa: CSARVRTDAPGELFF
v_call: TRBV20-1
cdr3_length: 15
j_call: TRBJ2-2
d_call: .
clone_size: many

cdr3_nt: TGTGCCAGCAGTTTAGTCCCGGGATGGGGGGGCAATCAGCCCCAGCATTTT
cdr3_aa: CASSLVPGWGGNQPQHF
v_call: TRBV12-3/TRBV12-4
cdr3_length: 17
j_call: TRBJ1-5
d_call: .
clone_size: .

cdr3_nt: TGTGCCAGCAGTTCACCCGGGACAGGGGGACAAGAGACCCAGTACTTC
cdr3_aa: CASSSPGTGGQETQYF
v_call: TRBV28
cdr3_length: 16
j_call: TRBJ2-5
d_call: TRBD1
clone_size: .

cdr3_nt: TGCAGTGCCGCCCTTGGGACAGGGGCAGGAGGCTACACCTTC
cdr3_aa: CSAALGTGAGGYTF
v_call: TRBV20-1
cdr3_length: 14
j_call: TRBJ1-2
d_call: TRBD1
clone_size: many

cdr3_nt: TGTGCCAGCACTACGACAGGGGGCTTCCAAGAGACCCAGTACTTC
cdr3_aa: CASTTTGGFQETQYF
v_call: TRBV6-2/TRBV6-3
cdr3_length: 15
j_call: TRBJ2-5
d_call: TRBD1
clone_size: .

cdr3_nt: TGTGCCAGCAGCTTCGGGTTAACGGGCAATCAGCCCCAGCATTTT
cdr3_aa: CASSFGLTGNQPQHF
v_call: TRBV5-6
cdr3_length: 15
j_call: TRBJ1-5
d_call: .
clone_size: .

cdr3_nt: TGTGCCAGCAGTCGGATGAATCAGCCCCAGCATTTT
cdr3_aa: CASSRMNQPQHF
v_call: TRBV6-5
cdr3_length: 12
j_call: TRBJ1-5
d_call: .
clone_size: many

cdr3_nt: TGTGCCAGCAGTGCCGTGGCTAGCGGGAACAATGAGCAGTTCTTC
cdr3_aa: CASSAVASGNNEQFF
v_call: TRBV6-2/TRBV6-3
cdr3_length: 15
j_call: TRBJ2-1
d_call: TRBD2
clone_size: many

cdr3_nt: TGTGCCAGCAGTGGGGGACTAGAGGGGACCCAGTACTTC
cdr3_aa: CASSGGLEGTQYF
v_call: TRBV2
cdr3_length: 13
j_call: TRBJ2-5
d_call: TRBD2
clone_size: many

cdr3_nt: TGTGCCACCAGTGATCCGACAGGGGTAAGGGGGGAGACCCAGTACTTC
cdr3_aa: CATSDPTGVRGETQYF
v_call: TRBV24-1
cdr3_length: 16
j_call: TRBJ2-5
d_call: TRBD1
clone_size: .

cdr3_nt: TGTGCCAGCAGCCCCACCAGCACAGATACGCAGTATTTT
cdr3_aa: CASSPTSTDTQYF
v_call: TRBV12-3/TRBV12-4
cdr3_length: 13
j_call: TRBJ2-3
d_call: .
clone_size: many

cdr3_nt: TGTGCCAGCAGCCAACGTGTAGTTGCGCGGGAGACCCAGTACTTC
cdr3_aa: CASSQRVVARETQYF
v_call: TRBV14
cdr3_length: 15
j_call: TRBJ2-5
d_call: .
clone_size: many

cdr3_nt: TGTGCCAGCGCAGTGATTCAGGCGTTGAACACTGAAGCTTTCTTT
cdr3_aa: CASAVIQALNTEAFF
v_call: TRBV2
cdr3_length: 15
j_call: TRBJ1-1
d_call: .
clone_size: .

cdr3_nt: TGTGCCACCAGCAGAGGCGCTAGCGCAGCAAACACCGGGGAGCTGTTTTTT
cdr3_aa: CATSRGASAANTGELFF
v_call: TRBV15
cdr3_length: 17
j_call: TRBJ2-2
d_call: .
clone_size: many

cdr3_nt: TGTGCCAGCAGCTTAGCAGCTAGCGAGCAGTACTTC
cdr3_aa: CASSLAASEQYF
v_call: TRBV11-2
cdr3_length: 12
j_call: TRBJ2-7
d_call: .
clone_size: many

cdr3_nt: TGTGCCAGCAGTCCTCGGGAGACAACCTACGAGCAGTACTTC
cdr3_aa: CASSPRETTYEQYF
v_call: TRBV6-5
cdr3_length: 14
j_call: TRBJ2-7
d_call: .
clone_size: many

cdr3_nt: TGTGCCAGCAGTCCTCGGACTAGCGGGAGCACCGGGGAGCTGTTTTTT
cdr3_aa: CASSPRTSGSTGELFF
v_call: TRBV12-3/TRBV12-4
cdr3_length: 16
j_call: TRBJ2-2
d_call: TRBD2
clone_size: many

cdr3_nt: TGTGCCAGCAGCCCGGGGACTCCGGGGGGAGAGACCCAGTACTTC
cdr3_aa: CASSPGTPGGETQYF
v_call: TRBV9
cdr3_length: 15
j_call: TRBJ2-5
d_call: TRBD2
clone_size: many

cdr3_nt: TGCAGTGGAGTCGCTGGGGCTAGCGGCTTTTACGAGCAGTACTTC
cdr3_aa: CSGVAGASGFYEQYF
v_call: TRBV20-1
cdr3_length: 15
j_call: TRBJ2-7
d_call: TRBD2
clone_size: many

cdr3_nt: TGTGCCTCCGGGCTCAAGAGCACAGATACGCAGTATTTT
cdr3_aa: CASGLKSTDTQYF
v_call: TRBV2
cdr3_length: 13
j_call: TRBJ2-3
d_call: .
clone_size: .

cdr3_nt: TGTGCCAGCAGTAACCCCGGACAGGGGGCGACCCAAGAGACCCAGTACTTC
cdr3_aa: CASSNPGQGATQETQYF
v_call: TRBV6-5
cdr3_length: 17
j_call: TRBJ2-5
d_call: TRBD1
clone_size: .

cdr3_nt: TGTGCCAGCAGCTTTTCTGCGGGAGGCGAGCAGTACTTC
cdr3_aa: CASSFSAGGEQYF
v_call: TRBV7-9
cdr3_length: 13
j_call: TRBJ2-7
d_call: TRBD2
clone_size: many

cdr3_nt: TGTGCCAGCAGCTTAGAGGGACTAGCGGGACGTCGGGGGCAGTACTTC
cdr3_aa: CASSLEGLAGRRGQYF
v_call: TRBV11-2
cdr3_length: 16
j_call: TRBJ2-7
d_call: TRBD2
clone_size: many

cdr3_nt: TGTGCCACCAGCAGTCTACTCGGGCAGGGCGATTACCCCCGAGAGACCCAGTACTTC
cdr3_aa: CATSSLLGQGDYPRETQYF
v_call: TRBV15
cdr3_length: 19
j_call: TRBJ2-5
d_call: .
clone_size: many

cdr3_nt: TGTGCCAGCAGTTACAGCGGACTAGTAGTAGAGACCCAGTACTTC
cdr3_aa: CASSYSGLVVETQYF
v_call: TRBV6-5
cdr3_length: 15
j_call: TRBJ2-5
d_call: TRBD2
clone_size: many

cdr3_nt: TGTGCCAGTAGTACGGGACAGGGGGCGATTCAGCCCCAGCATTTT
cdr3_aa: CASSTGQGAIQPQHF
v_call: TRBV19
cdr3_length: 15
j_call: TRBJ1-5
d_call: TRBD1
clone_size: .

cdr3_nt: TGTGCCAGCAGCCCGAGAGGGGTATCCTACGAGCAGTACTTC
cdr3_aa: CASSPRGVSYEQYF
v_call: TRBV3-1
cdr3_length: 14
j_call: TRBJ2-7
d_call: .
clone_size: few

cdr3_nt: TGTGCCACCAGTGATCCCGGACAGGGAAAGACCCAGTACTTC
cdr3_aa: CATSDPGQGKTQYF
v_call: TRBV24-1
cdr3_length: 14
j_call: TRBJ2-5
d_call: TRBD1
clone_size: medium-sized

cdr3_nt: TGTGCCGGTAGTATGACCAGGGGCCAAGAGACCCAGTACTTC
cdr3_aa: CAGSMTRGQETQYF
v_call: TRBV19
cdr3_length: 14
j_call: TRBJ2-5
d_call: .
clone_size: many

cdr3_nt: TGTGCCAGCAGCCTATATGGGGGGCAGGGCGAAGCTTTCTTT
cdr3_aa: CASSLYGGQGEAFF
v_call: TRBV7-2
cdr3_length: 14
j_call: TRBJ1-1
d_call: .
clone_size: many

cdr3_nt: TGTGCCAGCAGTGAAGGGAGACAGGGCAATCAGCCCCAGCATTTT
cdr3_aa: CASSEGRQGNQPQHF
v_call: TRBV6-1
cdr3_length: 15
j_call: TRBJ1-5
d_call: .
clone_size: many

cdr3_nt: TGTGCCAGCAGCTTCAACCGGCCGGGAACTGAAGCTTTCTTT
cdr3_aa: CASSFNRPGTEAFF
v_call: TRBV5-5
cdr3_length: 14
j_call: TRBJ1-1
d_call: .
clone_size: few

cdr3_nt: TGTGCCAGCAGTCCACCGAAAATTGCCGAGCAGTACTTC
cdr3_aa: CASSPPKIAEQYF
v_call: TRBV28
cdr3_length: 13
j_call: TRBJ2-7
d_call: .
clone_size: .

cdr3_nt: TGTGCCAGTAGTATCTTGACAGGGGCGGATGGCTACACCTTC
cdr3_aa: CASSILTGADGYTF
v_call: TRBV19
cdr3_length: 14
j_call: TRBJ1-2
d_call: TRBD1
clone_size: many

cdr3_nt: TGTGCCAGCAAACCCACAGGGTCAAGCAATCAGCCCCAGCATTTT
cdr3_aa: CASKPTGSSNQPQHF
v_call: TRBV28
cdr3_length: 15
j_call: TRBJ1-5
d_call: .
clone_size: many

cdr3_nt: TGCGCCAGCAGGCCCCCAAGCGGCCAAGAGACCCAGTACTTC
cdr3_aa: CASRPPSGQETQYF
v_call: TRBV5-1
cdr3_length: 14
j_call: TRBJ2-5
d_call: .
clone_size: few

cdr3_nt: TGTGCCAGCAGTTTATACAGGAGATTGAACACCGGGGAGCTGTTTTTT
cdr3_aa: CASSLYRRLNTGELFF
v_call: TRBV27
cdr3_length: 16
j_call: TRBJ2-2
d_call: .
clone_size: few

cdr3_nt: TGTGCCTGGGTTGCGCTGAACACTGAAGCTTTCTTT
cdr3_aa: CAWVALNTEAFF
v_call: TRBV30
cdr3_length: 12
j_call: TRBJ1-1
d_call: .
clone_size: .

cdr3_nt: TGCAGTGCTAGAGTTGATCATGCTGACGAGACCCAGTACTTC
cdr3_aa: CSARVDHADETQYF
v_call: TRBV20-1
cdr3_length: 14
j_call: TRBJ2-5
d_call: .
clone_size: few

cdr3_nt: TGTGCCAGCAGCTTGAACAGGGCCACCGGGGAGCTGTTTTTT
cdr3_aa: CASSLNRATGELFF
v_call: TRBV11-2
cdr3_length: 14
j_call: TRBJ2-2
d_call: .
clone_size: many

cdr3_nt: TGTGCTAGTGGTTTCGGAGAGACCCAGTACTTC
cdr3_aa: CASGFGETQYF
v_call: TRBV12-5
cdr3_length: 11
j_call: TRBJ2-5
d_call: .
clone_size: many

cdr3_nt: TGTGCCAGCAGCCTACGGAGACAGGCTAACACCGGGGAGCTGTTTTTT
cdr3_aa: CASSLRRQANTGELFF
v_call: TRBV4-2
cdr3_length: 16
j_call: TRBJ2-2
d_call: .
clone_size: .

cdr3_nt: TGTGCCAGTGTCTCCGGGACAGGGAACACTGAAGCTTTCTTT
cdr3_aa: CASVSGTGNTEAFF
v_call: TRBV6-1
cdr3_length: 14
j_call: TRBJ1-1
d_call: TRBD1
clone_size: .

cdr3_nt: TGTGCCATCAGTGAGTCTGGACTAGGGATCTACGAGCAGTACTTC
cdr3_aa: CAISESGLGIYEQYF
v_call: TRBV10-3
cdr3_length: 15
j_call: TRBJ2-7
d_call: TRBD2
clone_size: .

cdr3_nt: TGTGCCAGCAGGGCCGACAGGGATCAGCCCCAGCATTTT
cdr3_aa: CASRADRDQPQHF
v_call: TRBV12-3/TRBV12-4
cdr3_length: 13
j_call: TRBJ1-5
d_call: TRBD1
clone_size: many

cdr3_nt: TGTGCCAGCAGTTTGGGACTGGAGATTTACGAGCAGTACTTC
cdr3_aa: CASSLGLEIYEQYF
v_call: TRBV12-3/TRBV12-4
cdr3_length: 14
j_call: TRBJ2-7
d_call: .
clone_size: many

cdr3_nt: TGTGCCAGCAGAGGGACCGGCGGGAGCCGATCCACCGGGGAGCTGTTTTTT
cdr3_aa: CASRGTGGSRSTGELFF
v_call: TRBV25-1
cdr3_length: 17
j_call: TRBJ2-2
d_call: TRBD2
clone_size: few

cdr3_nt: TGTGCCAGCAGTTACGAGTACCAAGAGACCCAGTACTTC
cdr3_aa: CASSYEYQETQYF
v_call: TRBV6-5
cdr3_length: 13
j_call: TRBJ2-5
d_call: .
clone_size: many

cdr3_nt: TGCGCCAGCAGCCAAGAAGGCGGGAACAAGAACACCGGGGAGCTGTTTTTT
cdr3_aa: CASSQEGGNKNTGELFF
v_call: TRBV4-1
cdr3_length: 17
j_call: TRBJ2-2
d_call: .
clone_size: many